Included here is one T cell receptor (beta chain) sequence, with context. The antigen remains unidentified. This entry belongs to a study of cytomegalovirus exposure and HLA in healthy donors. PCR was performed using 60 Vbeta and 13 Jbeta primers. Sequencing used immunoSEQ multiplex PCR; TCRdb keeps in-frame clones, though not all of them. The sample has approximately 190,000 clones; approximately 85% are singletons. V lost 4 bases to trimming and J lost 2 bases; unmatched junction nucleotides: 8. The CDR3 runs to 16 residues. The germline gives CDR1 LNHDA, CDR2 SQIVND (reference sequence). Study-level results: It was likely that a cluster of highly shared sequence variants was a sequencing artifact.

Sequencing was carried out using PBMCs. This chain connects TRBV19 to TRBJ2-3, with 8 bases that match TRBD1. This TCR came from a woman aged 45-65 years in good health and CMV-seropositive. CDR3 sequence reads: CASSRRQGSPTDTQYF. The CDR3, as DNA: TGTGCCAGTAGTAGGCGACAGGGGTCTCCCACAGATACGCAGTATTTT. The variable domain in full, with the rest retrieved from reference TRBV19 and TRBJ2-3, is DGGITQSPKYLFRKEGQNVTLSCEQNLNHDAMYWYRQDPGQGLRLIYYSQIVNDFQKGDIAEGYSVSREKKESFPLTVTSAQKNPTAFYLCASSRRQGSPTDTQYFGPGTRLTVL.